This TCR beta chain originates from a study of blood T cell repertoires in COVID-19. In this sample, this clone turned up a few times. Using immunoSEQ multiplex PCR, the repertoire was profiled, and TCRdb retains in-frame clones only, with some absent. The sample carries 150,000 or so clones, 70% to 90% recorded once. The CDR3 contains 15 residues. J gave up 4 bases and V 0 bases, and 6 bases lay outside the gene matches. From germline, CDR1 is SGHAT and CDR2 FQDESV (reference sequence). This receptor was taken from a man in his 60s with COVID-19, enrolled during active disease. The chain has TRBV11-1 and TRBJ2-7; 7 bases line up with TRBD1. Sequencing was carried out using peripheral blood. In DNA, the CDR3 is TGTGCCAGCAGCTTAGCAGGGACAGCGCCGTACGAGCAGTACTTC. It yields the protein CASSLAGTAPYEQYF. The full variable domain, rest sourced from reference TRBV11-1 and TRBJ2-7, is EAEVAQSPRYKITEKSQAVAFWCDPISGHATLYWYRQILGQGPELLVQFQDESVVDDSQLPKDRFSAERLKGVDSTLKIQPAELGDSAMYLCASSLAGTAPYEQYFGPGTRLTVT.